This record covers a single TCR beta chain. The CDR3 length is 16 residues. Germline assignment: CDR1 LGHNA and CDR2 YNFKEQ. The V gene lost 1 base and the J gene lost 10 bases, with 20 bases spanning the gap. Together with a sample-barcoded 5' primer, a J-beta primer mix was included in a second PCR lasting about 7 to 11 cycles. Each CDR3 protein gets one entry after TCRdb re-called the 5' RACE reads with MiXCR. Of around 780,000 distinct CDR3 sequences listed, roughly 56% were seen once; the top ten hold more than 25%. The record originates from a study of blood T cells in healthy people across ages. Looking at the study overall: Template switching captured about one barcoded beta molecule per two T cells.

Peripheral blood, roughly 9.3 milliliters per donor, was collected. With each sample, at least 5.5 micrograms of total RNA were extracted. The specimen was blood. The V and J genes are TRBV4-2 and TRBJ2-1; D not certain. This clonotype was obtained from a man aged 40-50 years in good health. CDR3 DNA sequence: TGTGCCAGCAGCCAAGTGACGTCGGGCGTCGTGGGGGAGCAGTTCTTC. It yields the protein CASSQVTSGVVGEQFF.